The 2 T cell receptor beta chains listed next were all sequenced from one sample in a study of blood T cell repertoires in COVID-19. Generated by immunoSEQ multiplex PCR, the TCRdb table keeps only in-frame clones and is missing some. Of over 200,000 clones in the sample, more than 75% are singletons; the top ten hold about 6%. Sequencing was carried out using peripheral blood. The receptors here all came from a man between 60 and 70 years old who had recovered from COVID-19.

The chain is built from TRBV5-1 and TRBJ1-1; no firm D call. This CDR3 is 14 amino acids long. With 7 bases removed from V and 1 base from J, the gap between germline ends came to 14 bases. The germline gives CDR1 SGHRS, CDR2 YFSETQ. The CDR3 loop reads CASSDGSGNTEAFF. CDR3 bases: TGCGCCAGCTCCGATGGCTCTGGGAACACTGAAGCTTTCTTT. The full variable domain, its missing parts supplied by reference TRBV5-1 and TRBJ1-1, is KAGVTQTPRYLIKTRGQQVTLSCSPISGHRSVSWYQQTPGQGLQFLFEYFSETQRNKGNFPGRFSGRQFSNSRSEMNVSTLELGDSALYLCASSDGSGNTEAFFGQGTRLTVV.

V gene TRBV5-4 combines with J gene TRBJ2-5; D remains unclear. V was trimmed by 1 base and J by 2 bases, leaving 6 bases between them. The CDR3 is made up of 13 amino acids. CDR1 and CDR2 from the germline V gene are SGHNT and YYREEE (reference sequence). The CDR3 region is CASSLYQQETQYF. The DNA of the CDR3 is TGTGCCAGCAGCTTGTACCAGCAAGAGACCCAGTACTTC.